This T cell receptor beta chain came from a study of CD8 T cells in ankylosing spondylitis. Regarding the study as a whole: A TCR beta motif of several highly homologous variants appeared characteristic of ankylosing spondylitis blood. Disease-linked clones were found to be CD8+ and relatively rare in peripheral blood.

TCRdb passed the 5' RACE reads through MiXCR, listing each CDR3 protein once. This sample has roughly 440,000 distinct CDR3 sequences, with 17% found just once. This clonotype was seen more than once but under ten times. Its antigen remains unknown. In germline, CDR1 is MNHEY, CDR2 SVGEGT. The CDR3 spans 16 residues. V was clipped by 2 bases and J by 0 bases; unmatched bases: 6. The sample consisted of blood, either unsorted or a sorted T cell fraction (not recorded which). V gene TRBV6-2 or TRBV6-3 combines with J gene TRBJ2-7; TRBD1 matches 8 bases. This receptor was obtained from a male donor with ankylosing spondylitis. In DNA, the CDR3 is TGTGCCAGCAGTTACATCATGACAGGGGACTCCTACGAGCAGTACTTC. As protein: CASSYIMTGDSYEQYF.